One TCR beta chain is described in this entry. Its specificity is not known. The sample comes from a study of Tregs in tolerant kidney transplant recipients. Study-wide points: Expanding Tregs on activated donor B cells appeared to best identify donor-specific TCRbeta clones. Validation in larger populations is needed because few patients were studied. Tolerant patients' donor-specific Tregs expanded beyond overall Tregs, suggesting antigen-driven growth. Biological reproducibility was not directly addressed in this study.

The nonmyeloablative bone marrow transplants came from related graft donors, with transient mixed chimerism. V dropped 5 bases and J dropped 3 bases, with 7 bases sitting between them. The V gene's germline CDR1 is SGHAT and CDR2 FQNNGV. The CDR3 is 12 amino acids. Sequencing was performed with immunoSEQ multiplex PCR; in TCRdb, only in-frame clones are kept and a portion is missing. Counted here are about 52,000 clones, 91% occurring once; the ten biggest clones make up roughly 15%. The material sequenced was CD8+ T cells from blood (PBMCs), taken 24 months after the transplant. V gene TRBV11-2 combines with J gene TRBJ1-1; tentatively, D is TRBD1 (5 bases). The receptor was derived from a human patient who received a combined kidney and bone marrow transplant. A share of the T cells may be of graft donor origin. CDR3 DNA: TGTGCCAGCAGCCCAGGGTACACTGAAGCTTTCTTT. It is translated as CASSPGYTEAFF.